This T cell receptor beta chain originates from a study of blood T cell repertoires in COVID-19. Original processing notes: Estimated nucleated cell counts came from reference gene primer amplification. Method: immunoSEQ multiplex PCR; TCRdb's copy keeps in-frame clones and lacks some. V, J and clone size reflect that table, while D and trimming were determined from the DNA. The data hold 120,000 to 150,000 clones, with under 80% observed a single time. Looked up from germline, CDR1 is SGHRS and CDR2 is YFSETQ. This CDR3 comprises 15 residues. V shed 5 bases and J 3 bases; nucleotides not matched to a gene: 10.

The sequencing input was peripheral blood. The chain carries TRBV5-1 and TRBJ1-1, with 7 bases fitting TRBD1. The receptor was derived from a man in his 60s with acute or convalescent COVID-19. In DNA, the CDR3 is TGCGCCAGCAGACCCGGTTTCGGGACAGACACTGAAGCTTTCTTT. Protein product: CASRPGFGTDTEAFF.